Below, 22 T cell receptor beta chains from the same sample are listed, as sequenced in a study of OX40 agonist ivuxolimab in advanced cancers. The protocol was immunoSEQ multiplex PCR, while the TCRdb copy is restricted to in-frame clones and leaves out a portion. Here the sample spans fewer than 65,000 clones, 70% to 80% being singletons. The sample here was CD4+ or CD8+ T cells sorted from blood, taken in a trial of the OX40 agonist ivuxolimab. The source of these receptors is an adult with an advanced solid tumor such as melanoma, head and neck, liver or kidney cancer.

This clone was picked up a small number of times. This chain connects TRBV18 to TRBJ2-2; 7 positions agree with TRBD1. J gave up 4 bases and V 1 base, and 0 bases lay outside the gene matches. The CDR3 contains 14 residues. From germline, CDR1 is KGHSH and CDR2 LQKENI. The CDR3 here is CASSPQGATGELFF. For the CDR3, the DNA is TGTGCCAGCTCACCACAGGGGGCCACCGGGGAGCTGTTTTTT. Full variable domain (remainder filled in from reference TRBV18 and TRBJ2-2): NAGVMQNPRHLVRRRGQEARLRCSPMKGHSHVYWYRQLPEEGLKFMVYLQKENIIDESGMPKERFSAEFPKEGPSILRIQQVVRGDSAAYFCASSPQGATGELFFGEGSRLTVL.

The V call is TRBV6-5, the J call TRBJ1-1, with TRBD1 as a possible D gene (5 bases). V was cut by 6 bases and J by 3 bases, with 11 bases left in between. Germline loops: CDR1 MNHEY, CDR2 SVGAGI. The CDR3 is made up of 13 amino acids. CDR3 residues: CASRVGRDTEAFF. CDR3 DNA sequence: TGTGCCAGCAGGGTGGGACGGGACACTGAAGCTTTCTTT.

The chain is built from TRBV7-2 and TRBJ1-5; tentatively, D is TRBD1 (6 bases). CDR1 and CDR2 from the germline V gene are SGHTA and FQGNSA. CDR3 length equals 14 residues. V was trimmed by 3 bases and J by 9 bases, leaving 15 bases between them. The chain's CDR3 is CASSFDGGLSPQHF. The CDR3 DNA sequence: TGTGCCAGCAGCTTCGACGGGGGGCTATCGCCCCAGCATTTT.

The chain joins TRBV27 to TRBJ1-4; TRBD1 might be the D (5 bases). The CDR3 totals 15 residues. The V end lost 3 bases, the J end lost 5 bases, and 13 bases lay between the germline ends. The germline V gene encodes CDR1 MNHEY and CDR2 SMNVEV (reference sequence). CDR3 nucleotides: TGTGCCAGCAGTTTTCGAGGGACGGTAAATGAAAAACTGTTTTTT. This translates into CASSFRGTVNEKLFF.

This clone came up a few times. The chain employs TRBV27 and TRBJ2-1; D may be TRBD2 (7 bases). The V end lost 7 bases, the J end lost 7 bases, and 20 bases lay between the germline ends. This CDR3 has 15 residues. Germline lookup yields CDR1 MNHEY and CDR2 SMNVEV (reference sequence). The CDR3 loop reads CASKALRGARNEQFF. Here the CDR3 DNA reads TGTGCCAGCAAGGCCCTACGGGGGGCTAGAAATGAGCAGTTCTTC.

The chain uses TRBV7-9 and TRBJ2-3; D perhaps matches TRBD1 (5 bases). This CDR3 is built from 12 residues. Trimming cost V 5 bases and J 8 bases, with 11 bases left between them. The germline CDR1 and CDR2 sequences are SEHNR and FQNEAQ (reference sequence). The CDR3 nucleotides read TGTGCCAGCAGCCGTACTCAGGGTACGCAGTATTTT. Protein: CASSRTQGTQYF.

The CDR3 nucleotides read TGTGCCAGCAGTTTGACCACAGTGAACACTGAAGCTTTCTTT. Amino acids: CASSLTTVNTEAFF. The genes are TRBV27 and TRBJ1-1; D remains unclear. Germline V CDR1 and CDR2: MNHEY, SMNVEV (reference sequence). Trimming took 3 bases from V and 0 from J, leaving 8 bases between them. There are 14 residues in the CDR3.

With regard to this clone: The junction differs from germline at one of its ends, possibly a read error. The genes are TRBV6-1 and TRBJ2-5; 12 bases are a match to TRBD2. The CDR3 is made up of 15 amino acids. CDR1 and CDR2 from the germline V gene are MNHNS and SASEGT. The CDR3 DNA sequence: TGTGCCAGCAGAGAGACTAGCGGGAGTTCGGCGGGTCCAAACTTC. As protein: CASRETSGSSAGPNF.

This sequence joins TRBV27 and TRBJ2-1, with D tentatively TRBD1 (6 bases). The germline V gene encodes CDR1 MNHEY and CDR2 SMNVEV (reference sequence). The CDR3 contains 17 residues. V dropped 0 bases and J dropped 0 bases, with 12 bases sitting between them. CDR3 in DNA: TGTGCCAGCAGTTTATCAGGGACAATGAGCTCCTACAATGAGCAGTTCTTC. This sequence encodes CASSLSGTMSSYNEQFF.

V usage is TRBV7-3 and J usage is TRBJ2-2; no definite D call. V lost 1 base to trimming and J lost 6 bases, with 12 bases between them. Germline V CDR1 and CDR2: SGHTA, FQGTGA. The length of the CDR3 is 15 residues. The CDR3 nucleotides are TGTGCCAGCAGCTTAAATGTAGACCCCGCCGGGGAGCTGTTTTTT. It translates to CASSLNVDPAGELFF.

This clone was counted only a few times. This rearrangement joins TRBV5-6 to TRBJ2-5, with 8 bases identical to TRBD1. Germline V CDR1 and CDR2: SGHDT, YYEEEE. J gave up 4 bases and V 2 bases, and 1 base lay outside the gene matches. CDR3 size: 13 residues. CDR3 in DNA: TGTGCCAGCAGCTTTGACAGGGGAGAGACCCAGTACTTC. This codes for CASSFDRGETQYF. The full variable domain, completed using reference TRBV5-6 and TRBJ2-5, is DAGVTQSPTHLIKTRGQQVTLRCSPKSGHDTVSWYQQALGQGPQFIFQYYEEEERQRGNFPDRFSGHQFPNYSSELNVNALLLGDSALYLCASSFDRGETQYFGPGTRLLVL.

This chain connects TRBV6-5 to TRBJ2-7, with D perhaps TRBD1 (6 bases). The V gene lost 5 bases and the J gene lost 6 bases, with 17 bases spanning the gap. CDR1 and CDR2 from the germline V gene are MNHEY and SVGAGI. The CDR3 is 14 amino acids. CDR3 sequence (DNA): TGTGCCAGCAGTGTCCAGGGATTGGGGGCCGAGCAGTACTTC. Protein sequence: CASSVQGLGAEQYF.

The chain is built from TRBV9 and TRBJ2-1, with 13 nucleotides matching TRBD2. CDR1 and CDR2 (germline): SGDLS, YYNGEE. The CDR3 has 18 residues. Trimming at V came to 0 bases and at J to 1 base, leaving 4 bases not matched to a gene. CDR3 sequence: CASSVGTSGRSSYNEQFF. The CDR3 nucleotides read TGTGCCAGCAGCGTAGGGACTAGCGGGAGATCTTCCTACAATGAGCAGTTCTTC.

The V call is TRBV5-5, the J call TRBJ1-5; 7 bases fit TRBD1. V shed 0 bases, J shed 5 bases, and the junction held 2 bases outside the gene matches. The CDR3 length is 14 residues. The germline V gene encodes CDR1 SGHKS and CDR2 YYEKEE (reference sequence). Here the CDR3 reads CASSLGTGYQPQHF. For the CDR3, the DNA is TGTGCCAGCAGCTTGGGGACAGGATATCAGCCCCAGCATTTT.

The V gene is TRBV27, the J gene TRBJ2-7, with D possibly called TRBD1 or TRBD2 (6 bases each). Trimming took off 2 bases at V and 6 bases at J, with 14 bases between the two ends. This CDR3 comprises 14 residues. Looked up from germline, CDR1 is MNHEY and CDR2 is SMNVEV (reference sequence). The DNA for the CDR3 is TGTGCCAGCAGTTTACAGGGGACTGTTGGCGAGCAGTACTTC. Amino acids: CASSLQGTVGEQYF.

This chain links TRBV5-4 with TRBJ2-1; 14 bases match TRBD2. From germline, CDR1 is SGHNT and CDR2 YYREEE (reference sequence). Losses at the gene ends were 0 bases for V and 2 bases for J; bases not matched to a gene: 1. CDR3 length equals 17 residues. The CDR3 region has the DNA TGTGCCAGCAGCTTGGGACTAGCGGGAGGGACCTACAATGAGCAGTTCTTC. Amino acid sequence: CASSLGLAGGTYNEQFF.

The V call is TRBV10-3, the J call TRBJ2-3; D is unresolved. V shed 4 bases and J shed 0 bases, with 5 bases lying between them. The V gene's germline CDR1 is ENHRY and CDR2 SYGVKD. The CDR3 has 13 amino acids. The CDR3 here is CAISGRSTDTQYF. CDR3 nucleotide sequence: TGTGCCATCAGTGGGCGTAGCACAGATACGCAGTATTTT.

Written as DNA, the CDR3 is TGTGCCAGCAGTAAGACTCACACCGGGGAGCTGTTTTTT. Translating gives CASSKTHTGELFF. This sequence joins TRBV6-5 and TRBJ2-2; D is undetermined. The CDR3 contains 13 residues. Germline CDR1 reads MNHEY; CDR2 reads SVGAGI. V was cut by 5 bases and J by 3 bases, with 7 bases left in between.

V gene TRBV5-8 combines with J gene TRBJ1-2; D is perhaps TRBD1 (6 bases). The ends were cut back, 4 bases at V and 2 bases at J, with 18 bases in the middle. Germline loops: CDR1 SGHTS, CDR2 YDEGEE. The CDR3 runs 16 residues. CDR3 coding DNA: TGTGCCAGCAGCGCGTTTATCGGACAGCGGAACTATGGCTACACCTTC. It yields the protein CASSAFIGQRNYGYTF.

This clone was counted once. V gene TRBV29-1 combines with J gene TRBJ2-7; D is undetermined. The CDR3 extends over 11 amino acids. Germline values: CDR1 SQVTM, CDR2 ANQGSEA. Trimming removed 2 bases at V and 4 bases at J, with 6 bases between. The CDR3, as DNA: TGCAGCGTTGAAAATAGTTACGAGCAGTACTTC. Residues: CSVENSYEQYF.

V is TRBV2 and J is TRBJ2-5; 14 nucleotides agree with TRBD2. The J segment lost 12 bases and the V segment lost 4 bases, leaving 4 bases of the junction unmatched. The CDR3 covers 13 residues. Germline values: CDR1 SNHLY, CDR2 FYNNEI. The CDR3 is CASSGRLAGGKYF. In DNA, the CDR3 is TGTGCCAGCAGTGGGAGACTAGCGGGAGGGAAGTACTTC.

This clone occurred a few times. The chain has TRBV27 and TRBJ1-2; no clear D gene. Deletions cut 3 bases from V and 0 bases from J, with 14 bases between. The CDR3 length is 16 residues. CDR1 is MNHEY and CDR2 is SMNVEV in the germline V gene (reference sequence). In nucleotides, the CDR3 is TGTGCCAGCAGTTTCAGGAAACCAACTGCTAACTATGGCTACACCTTC. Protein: CASSFRKPTANYGYTF.